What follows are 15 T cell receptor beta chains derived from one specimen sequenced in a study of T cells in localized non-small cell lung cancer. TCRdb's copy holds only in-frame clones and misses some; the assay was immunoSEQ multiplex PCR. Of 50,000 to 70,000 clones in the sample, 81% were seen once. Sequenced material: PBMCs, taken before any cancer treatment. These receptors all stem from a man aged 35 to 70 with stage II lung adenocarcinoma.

The chain's CDR3 is CASSLAGNQETQYF. CDR3 nucleotides: TGCGCCAGCAGCTTGGCTGGAAACCAAGAGACCCAGTACTTC. The chain combines TRBV5-1 with TRBJ2-5; D is uncertain. V dropped 0 bases and J dropped 0 bases, with 6 bases sitting between them. The CDR3 covers 14 residues. The germline V gene has CDR1 SGHRS and CDR2 YFSETQ.

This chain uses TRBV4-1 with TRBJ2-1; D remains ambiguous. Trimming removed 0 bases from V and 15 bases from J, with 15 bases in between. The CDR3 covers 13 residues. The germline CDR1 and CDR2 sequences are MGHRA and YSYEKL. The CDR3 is CASSQEGLHKPFF. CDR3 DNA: TGCGCCAGCAGCCAAGAAGGGCTCCACAAGCCGTTCTTC.

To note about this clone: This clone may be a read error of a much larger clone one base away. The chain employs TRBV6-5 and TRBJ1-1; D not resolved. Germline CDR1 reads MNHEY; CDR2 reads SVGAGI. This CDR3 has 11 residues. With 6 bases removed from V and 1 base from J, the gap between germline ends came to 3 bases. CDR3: CASSTNTEAFF. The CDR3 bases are TGTGCCAGCAGCACGAACACTGAAGCTTTCTTT.

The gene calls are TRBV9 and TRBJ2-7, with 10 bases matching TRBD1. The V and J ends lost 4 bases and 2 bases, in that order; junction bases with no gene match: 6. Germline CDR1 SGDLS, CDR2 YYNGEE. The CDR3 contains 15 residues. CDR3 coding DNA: TGTGCCAGCAGCCCAGGGACAGGGGCAACCTACGAGCAGTACTTC. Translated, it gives CASSPGTGATYEQYF.

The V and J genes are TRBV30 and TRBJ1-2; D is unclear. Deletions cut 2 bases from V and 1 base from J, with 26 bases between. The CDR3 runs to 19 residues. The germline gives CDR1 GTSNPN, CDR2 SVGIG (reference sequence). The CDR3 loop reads CAWSPNVDGSGDYNYGYTF. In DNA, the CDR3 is TGTGCCTGGAGTCCAAACGTCGACGGTTCGGGTGACTATAACTATGGCTACACCTTC.

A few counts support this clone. CDR3 residues: CASSVTSTSGLYEQYF. The CDR3 region has the DNA TGTGCCAGCAGCGTAACCTCGACTAGCGGGCTCTACGAGCAGTACTTC. The chain is built from TRBV9 and TRBJ2-7, with 10 nucleotides matching TRBD2. This CDR3 spans 16 amino acids. With V trimmed by 1 base and J by 3 bases, 7 bases remained unmatched. Germline lookup yields CDR1 SGDLS and CDR2 YYNGEE.

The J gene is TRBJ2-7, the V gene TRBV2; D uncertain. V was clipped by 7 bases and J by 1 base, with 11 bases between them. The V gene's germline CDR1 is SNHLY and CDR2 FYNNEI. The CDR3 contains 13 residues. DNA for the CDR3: TGTGCCAGCACAGCCCAATTGTCCTACGAGCAGTACTTC. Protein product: CASTAQLSYEQYF. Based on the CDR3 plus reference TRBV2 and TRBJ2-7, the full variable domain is EPEVTQTPSHQVTQMGQEVILRCVPISNHLYFYWYRQILGQKVEFLVSFYNNEISEKSEIFDDQFSVERPDGSNFTLKIRSTKLEDSAMYFCASTAQLSYEQYFGPGTRLTVT.

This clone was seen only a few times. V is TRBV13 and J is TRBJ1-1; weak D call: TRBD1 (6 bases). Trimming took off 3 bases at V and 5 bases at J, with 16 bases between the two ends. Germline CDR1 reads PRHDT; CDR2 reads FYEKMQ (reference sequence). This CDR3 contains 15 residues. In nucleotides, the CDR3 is TGTGCCAGCAGCTTTACGGGGGGCGGGAGGACTGAAGCTTTCTTT. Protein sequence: CASSFTGGGRTEAFF.

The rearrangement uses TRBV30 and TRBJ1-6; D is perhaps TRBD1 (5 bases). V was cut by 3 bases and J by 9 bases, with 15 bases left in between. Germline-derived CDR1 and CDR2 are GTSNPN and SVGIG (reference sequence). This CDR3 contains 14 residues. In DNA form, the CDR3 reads TGTGCCTGGAGGGAGACAGATTTTGGTTCACCCCTCCACTTT. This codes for CAWRETDFGSPLHF.

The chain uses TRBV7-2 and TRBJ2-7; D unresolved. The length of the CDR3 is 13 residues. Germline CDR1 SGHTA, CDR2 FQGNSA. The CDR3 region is CAESAESSYEQYF. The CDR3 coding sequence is TGTGCGGAAAGTGCCGAAAGCTCCTACGAGCAGTACTTC.

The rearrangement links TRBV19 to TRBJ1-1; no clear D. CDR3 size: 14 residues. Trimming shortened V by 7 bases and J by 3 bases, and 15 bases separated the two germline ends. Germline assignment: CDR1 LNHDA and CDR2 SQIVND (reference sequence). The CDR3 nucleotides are TGTGCCAGTATCCGAGGGTCGGCGGACACTGAAGCTTTCTTT. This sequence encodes CASIRGSADTEAFF.

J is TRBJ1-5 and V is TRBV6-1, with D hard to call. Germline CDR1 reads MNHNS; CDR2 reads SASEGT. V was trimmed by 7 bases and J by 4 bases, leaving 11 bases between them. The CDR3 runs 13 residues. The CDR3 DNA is TGTGCCAGCAAGATGAGTACGAATCAGCCCCAGCATTTT. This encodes CASKMSTNQPQHF.

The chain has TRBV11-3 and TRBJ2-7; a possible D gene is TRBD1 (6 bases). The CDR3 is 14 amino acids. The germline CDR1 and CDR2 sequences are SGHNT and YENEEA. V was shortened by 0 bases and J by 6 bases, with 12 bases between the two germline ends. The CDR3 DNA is TGTGCCAGCAGCTTAGAACAGGGAGCTGGCGAGCAGTACTTC. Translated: CASSLEQGAGEQYF.

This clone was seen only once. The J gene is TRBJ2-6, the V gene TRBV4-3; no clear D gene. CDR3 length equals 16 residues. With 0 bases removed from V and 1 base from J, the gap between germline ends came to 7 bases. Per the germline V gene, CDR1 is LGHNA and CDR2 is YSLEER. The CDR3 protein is CASSQDQLSGANVLTF. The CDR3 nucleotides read TGCGCCAGCAGCCAAGACCAGCTGTCTGGGGCCAACGTCCTGACTTTC.

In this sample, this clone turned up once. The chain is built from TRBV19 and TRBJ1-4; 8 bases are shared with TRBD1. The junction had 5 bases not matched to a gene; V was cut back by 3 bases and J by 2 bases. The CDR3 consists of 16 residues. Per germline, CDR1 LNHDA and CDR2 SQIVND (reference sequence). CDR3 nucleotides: TGTGCCAGTAGTATCGGACAGGGAAGGACTAATGAAAAACTGTTTTTT. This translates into CASSIGQGRTNEKLFF.